This T cell receptor (beta chain) was captured by sequencing in a study of cytomegalovirus exposure and HLA in healthy donors. The PCR was carried out with 60 Vbeta primers and 13 Jbeta primers. Clones were sequenced by immunoSEQ multiplex PCR, and TCRdb holds only the in-frame ones, with some missing. The sample has more than 100,000 clones. This TCR derives from a woman aged 40 to 50 in good health and CMV-seronegative. Source material: PBMCs.

Here the CDR3 DNA reads TGTGCCAGCTCACGATTAACAGGGACGTCTTCCTACGAGCAGTACTTC. The encoded protein is CASSRLTGTSSYEQYF. This chain links TRBV18 with TRBJ2-7, with D possibly matching TRBD1 (6 bases). Trimming removed 4 bases at V and 1 base at J, with 17 bases between. The CDR3 has 16 residues. Germline V lookup: CDR1 KGHSH, CDR2 LQKENI.